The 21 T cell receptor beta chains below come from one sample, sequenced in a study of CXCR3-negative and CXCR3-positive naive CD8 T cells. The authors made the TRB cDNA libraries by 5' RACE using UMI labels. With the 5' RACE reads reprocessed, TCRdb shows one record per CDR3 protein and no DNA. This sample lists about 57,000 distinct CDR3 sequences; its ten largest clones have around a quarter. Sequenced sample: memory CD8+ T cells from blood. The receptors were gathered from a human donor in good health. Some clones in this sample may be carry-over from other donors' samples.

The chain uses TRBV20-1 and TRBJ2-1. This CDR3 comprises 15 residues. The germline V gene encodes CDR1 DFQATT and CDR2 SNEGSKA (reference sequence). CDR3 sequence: CSARDFASSYNEQFF.

CDR3 region: CASSYSNPVLASEQYF. This sequence joins TRBV6-5 and TRBJ2-7. Germline lookup yields CDR1 MNHEY and CDR2 SVGAGI. This CDR3 contains 16 residues.

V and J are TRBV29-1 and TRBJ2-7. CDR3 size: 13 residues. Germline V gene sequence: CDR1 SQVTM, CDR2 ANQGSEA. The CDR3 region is CSVVKPDAYEQYF.

CDR3 protein: CSVEDKGQGYF. The chain uses TRBV29-1 and TRBJ2-1; there is no DNA to check the TCRdb D call of TRBD1. The CDR3 runs 11 residues. The germline gives CDR1 SQVTM, CDR2 ANQGSEA.

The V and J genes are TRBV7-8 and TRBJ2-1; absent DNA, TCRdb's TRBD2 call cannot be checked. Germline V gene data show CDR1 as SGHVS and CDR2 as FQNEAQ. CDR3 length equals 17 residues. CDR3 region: CASSFSGLAGNYNEQFF.

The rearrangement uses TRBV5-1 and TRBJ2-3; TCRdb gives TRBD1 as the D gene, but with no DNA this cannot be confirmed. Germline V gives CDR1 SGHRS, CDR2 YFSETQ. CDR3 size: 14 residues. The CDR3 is CASSKGQGSDTQYF.

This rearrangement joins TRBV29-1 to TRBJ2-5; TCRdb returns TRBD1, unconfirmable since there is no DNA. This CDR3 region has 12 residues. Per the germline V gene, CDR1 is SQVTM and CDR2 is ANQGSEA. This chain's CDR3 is CSVEPPGETQYF. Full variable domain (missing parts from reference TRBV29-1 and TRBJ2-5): SAVISQKPSRDICQRGTSLTIQCQVDSQVTMMFWYRQQPGQSLTLIATANQGSEATYESGFVIDKFPISRPNLTFSTLTVSNMSPEDSSIYLCSVEPPGETQYFGPGTRLLVL.

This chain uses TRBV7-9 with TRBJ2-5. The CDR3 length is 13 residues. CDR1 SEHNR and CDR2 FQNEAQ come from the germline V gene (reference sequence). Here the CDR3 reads CASSLGPMETQYF.

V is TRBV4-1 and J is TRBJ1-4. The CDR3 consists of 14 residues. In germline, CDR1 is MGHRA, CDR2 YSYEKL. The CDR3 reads CASSHLGLNEKLFF.

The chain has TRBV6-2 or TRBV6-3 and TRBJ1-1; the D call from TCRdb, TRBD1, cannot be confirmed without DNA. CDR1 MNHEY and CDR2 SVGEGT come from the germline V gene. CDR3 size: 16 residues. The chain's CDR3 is CASTPGVGRGVTEAFF.

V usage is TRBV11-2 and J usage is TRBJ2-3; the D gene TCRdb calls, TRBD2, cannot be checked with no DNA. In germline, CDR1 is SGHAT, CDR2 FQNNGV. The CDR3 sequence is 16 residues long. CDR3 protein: CASSWVVGRASDTQYF.

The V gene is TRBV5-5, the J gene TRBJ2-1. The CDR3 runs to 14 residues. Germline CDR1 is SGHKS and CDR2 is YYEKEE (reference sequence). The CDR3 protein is CASSLGRTYNEQFF.

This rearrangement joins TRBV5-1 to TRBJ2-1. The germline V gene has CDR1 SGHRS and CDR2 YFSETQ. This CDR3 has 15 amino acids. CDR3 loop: CASSLGDSSYNEQFF.

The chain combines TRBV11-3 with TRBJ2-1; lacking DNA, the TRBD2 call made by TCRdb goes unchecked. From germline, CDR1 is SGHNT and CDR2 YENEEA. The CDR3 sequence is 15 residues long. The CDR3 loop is CASTSSSGGWNEQFF.

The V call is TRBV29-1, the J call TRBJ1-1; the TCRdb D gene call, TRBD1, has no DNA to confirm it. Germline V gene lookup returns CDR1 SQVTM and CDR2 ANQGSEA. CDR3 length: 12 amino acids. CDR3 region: CTTTGMSSEAFF.

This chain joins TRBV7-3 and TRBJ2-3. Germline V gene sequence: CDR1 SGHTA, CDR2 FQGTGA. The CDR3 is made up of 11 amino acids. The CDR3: CASSDADTQYF.

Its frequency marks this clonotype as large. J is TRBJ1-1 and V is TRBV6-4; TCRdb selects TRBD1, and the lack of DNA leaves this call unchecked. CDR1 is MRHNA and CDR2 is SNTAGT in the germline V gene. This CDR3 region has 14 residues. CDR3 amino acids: CASSPTDGRTEAFF.

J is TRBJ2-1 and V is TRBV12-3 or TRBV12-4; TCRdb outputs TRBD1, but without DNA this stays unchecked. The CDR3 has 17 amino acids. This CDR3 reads CASSTPQGVSSYNEQFF.

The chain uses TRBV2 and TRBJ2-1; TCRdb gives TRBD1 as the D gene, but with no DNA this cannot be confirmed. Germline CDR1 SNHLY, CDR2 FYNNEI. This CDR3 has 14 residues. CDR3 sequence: CASSDGTLYNEQFF. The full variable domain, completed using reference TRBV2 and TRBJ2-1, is EPEVTQTPSHQVTQMGQEVILRCVPISNHLYFYWYRQILGQKVEFLVSFYNNEISEKSEIFDDQFSVERPDGSNFTLKIRSTKLEDSAMYFCASSDGTLYNEQFFGPGTRLTVL.

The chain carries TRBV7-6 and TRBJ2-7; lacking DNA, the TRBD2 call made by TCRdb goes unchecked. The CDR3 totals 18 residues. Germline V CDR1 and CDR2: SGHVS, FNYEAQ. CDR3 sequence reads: CASSLFDEGPFDSYEQYF.

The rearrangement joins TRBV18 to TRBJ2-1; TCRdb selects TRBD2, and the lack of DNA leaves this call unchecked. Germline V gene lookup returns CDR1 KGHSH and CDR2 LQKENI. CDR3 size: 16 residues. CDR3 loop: CASSAPGLAGVGEQFF.